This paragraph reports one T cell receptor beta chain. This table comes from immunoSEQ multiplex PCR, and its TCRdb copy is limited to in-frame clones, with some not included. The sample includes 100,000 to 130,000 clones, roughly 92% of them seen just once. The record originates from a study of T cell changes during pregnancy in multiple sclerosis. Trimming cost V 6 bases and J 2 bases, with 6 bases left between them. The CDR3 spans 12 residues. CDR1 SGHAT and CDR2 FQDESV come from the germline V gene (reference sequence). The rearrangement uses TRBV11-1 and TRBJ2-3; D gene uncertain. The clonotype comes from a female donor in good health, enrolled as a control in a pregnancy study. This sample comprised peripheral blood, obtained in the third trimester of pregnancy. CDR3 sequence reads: CASRSITDTQYF. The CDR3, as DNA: TGTGCCAGCAGGAGTATCACAGATACGCAGTATTTT.